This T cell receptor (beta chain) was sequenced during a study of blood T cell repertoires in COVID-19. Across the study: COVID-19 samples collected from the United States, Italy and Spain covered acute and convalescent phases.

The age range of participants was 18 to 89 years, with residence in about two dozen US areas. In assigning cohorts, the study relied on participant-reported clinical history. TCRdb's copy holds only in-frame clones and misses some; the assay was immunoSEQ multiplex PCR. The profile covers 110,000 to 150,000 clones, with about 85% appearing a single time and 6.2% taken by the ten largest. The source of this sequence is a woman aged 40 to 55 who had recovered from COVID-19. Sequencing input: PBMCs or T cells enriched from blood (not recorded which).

Written as DNA, the CDR3 is TGTGCCAGTAGTAGGACAGGGAGCCAAGAGACCCAGTACTTC. Its protein product is CASSRTGSQETQYF. V gene TRBV19 combines with J gene TRBJ2-5, with 8 bases aligning to TRBD1. Germline assignment: CDR1 LNHDA and CDR2 SQIVND (reference sequence). The CDR3 totals 14 residues. V was clipped by 4 bases and J by 1 base; unmatched bases: 2.